Given below is one T cell receptor beta chain in context. The data were obtained in a study of CD8 T cells in Susac syndrome. TCR beta sequencing covered blood CD8+ and CD4+ T cells. Trimming took 10 bases from V and 7 from J; bases not matched to a gene: 10. Germline values: CDR1 MDHEN, CDR2 SYDVKM. CDR3 size: 14 residues. Random hexamers were used to reverse transcribe an amount of about 0.45 to 1 ug RNA. It was immunoSEQ multiplex PCR that amplified TCR beta CDR3 across 54 Vbeta and 13 Jbeta. Each CDR3 protein gets one entry after TCRdb re-called the immunoSEQ multiplex PCR reads with MiXCR. Among around 56,000 distinct CDR3 sequences, around 90% were seen once, and the ten largest hold 0.2%.

The receptor's source is a human donor in good health. The chain uses TRBV28 and TRBJ1-4; 9 bases align to TRBD1. The source material was CD8+ T cells from PBMCs. This CDR3 reads CAIRVQGASEKLFF. The CDR3 DNA reads TGTGCCATCAGAGTACAGGGGGCGAGTGAAAAACTGTTTTTT.